This T cell receptor beta chain was profiled in a study of blood T cell repertoires in COVID-19. Looking at the study overall: Samples came from the United States, Italy and Spain, spanning acute and convalescent COVID-19. Sources were T cells, B-cell-depleted T cells, or PBMCs; the material itself was cDNA or gDNA.

Original data processing: The authors estimated nucleated cell counts from reference gene primer amplification. Generated by immunoSEQ multiplex PCR, the TCRdb table keeps only in-frame clones and is missing some. V and J calls and clone size are those listed in that table; D and trimming were worked out from the DNA. The repertoire holds about 99,000 clones, roughly nine tenths seen once, with approximately 5.1% in the top ten. Germline-derived CDR1 and CDR2 are MNHEY and SVGAGI. Trimming removed 8 bases at V and 5 bases at J, with 12 bases between. The CDR3 is made up of 12 amino acids. The sequenced material came from peripheral blood. The rearrangement links TRBV6-5 to TRBJ1-2; no clear D. This receptor was identified in a human donor in a cohort sampled during active COVID-19. This CDR3 reads CASFRLSYGYTF. In DNA form, the CDR3 reads TGTGCCAGCTTTCGCCTATCTTATGGCTACACCTTC.